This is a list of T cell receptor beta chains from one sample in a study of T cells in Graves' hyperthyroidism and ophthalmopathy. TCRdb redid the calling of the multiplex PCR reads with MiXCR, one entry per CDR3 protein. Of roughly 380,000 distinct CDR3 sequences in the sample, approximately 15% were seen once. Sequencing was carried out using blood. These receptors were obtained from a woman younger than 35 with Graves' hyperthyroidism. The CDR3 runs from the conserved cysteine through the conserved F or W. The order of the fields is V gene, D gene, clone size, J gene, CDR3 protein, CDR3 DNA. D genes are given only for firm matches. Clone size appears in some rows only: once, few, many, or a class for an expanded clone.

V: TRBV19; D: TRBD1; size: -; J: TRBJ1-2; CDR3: CASSIGQGIYGYTF; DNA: TGTGCCAGTAGTATAGGACAGGGGATCTATGGCTACACCTTC
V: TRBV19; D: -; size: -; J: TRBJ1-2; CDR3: CASSLTQASGYTF; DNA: TGTGCCAGCTCCCTGACTCAAGCGAGTGGCTACACCTTC
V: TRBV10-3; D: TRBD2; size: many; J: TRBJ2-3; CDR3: CAISGLAGGEDTQYF; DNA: TGTGCCATCAGTGGACTAGCGGGAGGAGAGGATACGCAGTATTTT
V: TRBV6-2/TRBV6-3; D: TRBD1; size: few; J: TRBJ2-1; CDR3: CASKKDRDNEQFF; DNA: TGTGCCAGCAAGAAGGACAGGGACAATGAGCAGTTCTTC
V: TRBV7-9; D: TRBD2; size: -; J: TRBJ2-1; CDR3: CASSLKSGRAWDNEQFF; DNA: TGTGCCAGCAGCTTAAAAAGCGGGAGGGCCTGGGACAATGAGCAGTTCTTC
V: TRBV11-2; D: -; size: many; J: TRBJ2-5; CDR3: CASSLSRTQTQYF; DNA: TGTGCCAGCAGCTTAAGCAGGACGCAGACCCAGTACTTC
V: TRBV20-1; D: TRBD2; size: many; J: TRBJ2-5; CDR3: CSARMRGGGETQYF; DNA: TGCAGTGCTAGAATGCGGGGGGGGGGGGAGACCCAGTACTTC
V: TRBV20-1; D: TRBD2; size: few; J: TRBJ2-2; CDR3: CSARDNKRGDTGELFF; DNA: TGCAGTGCTAGAGATAATAAGCGGGGAGACACCGGGGAGCTGTTTTTT
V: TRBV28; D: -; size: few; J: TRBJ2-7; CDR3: CASSPGAAPYEQYF; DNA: TGTGCCAGCAGCCCGGGGGCGGCCCCCTACGAGCAGTACTTC
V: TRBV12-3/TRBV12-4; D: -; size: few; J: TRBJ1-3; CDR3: CASSLAQNRASGNTMYF; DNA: TGTGCCAGCAGTTTAGCTCAGAACAGGGCTTCTGGAAACACCATGTATTTT